These 27 T cell receptor beta chains came from one sample sequenced in a study of OX40 agonist ivuxolimab in advanced cancers. The table came from immunoSEQ multiplex PCR; TCRdb's copy has only in-frame clones and leaves some out. This sample yields 65,000 to 80,000 clones, of which about 93% are seen a single time; about 6.6% belongs to the top ten. The source was CD4+ or CD8+ T cells sorted from blood, collected in a trial of the OX40 agonist ivuxolimab. The source of these receptors is an adult with an advanced solid tumor such as melanoma, head and neck, liver or kidney cancer.

J is TRBJ2-1 and V is TRBV27; tentative D call: TRBD1 (5 bases). Germline CDR1 MNHEY, CDR2 SMNVEV (reference sequence). CDR3 length: 12 residues. Deletions cut 5 bases from V and 8 bases from J, with 10 bases between. The CDR3 nucleotides read TGTGCCAGCAGTCTCCAGGGCGATGAGCAGTTCTTC. Residues: CASSLQGDEQFF.

J is TRBJ2-6 and V is TRBV10-2, with TRBD1 identical over 12 bases. Germline V gives CDR1 WSHSY, CDR2 SAAADI. Trimming cost V 4 bases and J 4 bases; bases outside gene matches: 17. This CDR3 has 21 amino acids. CDR3 in amino acids: CASSGSPTGDRGPWGANVLTF. CDR3 bases: TGCGCCAGCAGTGGTTCCCCCACGGGGGACAGGGGGCCGTGGGGGGCCAACGTCCTGACTTTC.

The V gene is TRBV28, the J gene TRBJ1-2, with D perhaps TRBD1 (6 bases). Germline CDR1 reads MDHEN; CDR2 reads SYDVKM. The V end was cut by 3 bases, the J end by 6 bases, with 8 bases between. CDR3 length: 12 amino acids. Here the CDR3 DNA reads TGTGCCAGCAGTTTTGGGGGCCATGGCTACACCTTC. Protein product: CASSFGGHGYTF.

This sequence joins TRBV10-1 and TRBJ2-1, with D tentatively TRBD1 or TRBD2 (5 bases each). CDR1 WNHNN and CDR2 SYGVQD come from the germline V gene (reference sequence). The CDR3 contains 13 residues. V gave up 2 bases and J gave up 9 bases, with 11 bases separating them. The CDR3 is CASSEDSGVEQFF. As DNA, the CDR3 is TGCGCCAGCAGTGAGGACAGCGGCGTTGAGCAGTTCTTC.

V gene TRBV13 combines with J gene TRBJ2-2, with unresolved D. V lost 5 bases, J lost 5 bases, and 3 bases lay in between. The V gene's germline CDR1 is PRHDT and CDR2 FYEKMQ (reference sequence). The CDR3 contains 11 residues. The CDR3 bases are TGTGCCAGCAGCCGAACCGGGGAGCTGTTTTTT. Residues: CASSRTGELFF.

The chain is built from TRBV6-5 and TRBJ2-7; D is unclear. Germline CDR1 and CDR2: MNHEY and SVGAGI. CDR3 length: 13 amino acids. V was clipped by 10 bases and J by 4 bases, with 17 bases between them. CDR3 sequence (DNA): TGTGCCACCTCCCCGGTCAGGCCTTACGAGCAGTACTTC. It yields the protein CATSPVRPYEQYF.

CDR3 loop: CASSAESSGNTIYF. The CDR3 DNA follows: TGTGCCAGCAGCGCTGAGAGCTCTGGAAACACCATATATTTT. The chain links TRBV11-2 to TRBJ1-3; D unresolved. The germline V gene has CDR1 SGHAT and CDR2 FQNNGV. V was cut by 5 bases and J by 0 bases, with 8 bases left in between. CDR3 length: 14 amino acids.

The chain joins TRBV20-1 to TRBJ2-1; the D is unclear. Germline lookup yields CDR1 DFQATT and CDR2 SNEGSKA (reference sequence). CDR3 length: 11 residues. Trimming shortened V by 0 bases and J by 6 bases, and 3 bases separated the two germline ends. In DNA, the CDR3 is TGCAGTGCTAGAGATCGCAATGAGCAGTTCTTC. Its translation is CSARDRNEQFF.

This chain joins TRBV19 and TRBJ1-6, with D unclear. Trimming left V 8 bases short and J 6 bases short, with 17 bases between. The CDR3 has 15 residues. CDR1 is LNHDA, CDR2 SQIVND, per germline (reference sequence). CDR3 nucleotide sequence: TGTGCCAGTGAGTCGTCACCTCTAGGTAATTCACCCCTCCACTTT. Translated, it gives CASESSPLGNSPLHF.

In this sample, this clone turned up a few times. The chain has TRBV19 and TRBJ1-4, with 8 bases lining up with TRBD1. V lost 5 bases to trimming and J lost 7 bases; unmatched junction nucleotides: 9. The CDR3 loop spans 15 amino acids. CDR1 and CDR2 (germline): LNHDA, SQIVND (reference sequence). CDR3 residues: CASSPSGGGGEKLFF. CDR3 sequence (DNA): TGTGCCAGTAGTCCCTCAGGGGGCGGTGGTGAAAAACTGTTTTTT.

This chain joins TRBV27 and TRBJ2-1; TRBD1 matches at 9 bases. After removal of 2 bases from V and 4 bases from J, the junction contained 0 bases not matched to a gene. The length of the CDR3 is 14 residues. The germline V gene has CDR1 MNHEY and CDR2 SMNVEV (reference sequence). The DNA for the CDR3 is TGTGCCAGCAGTTTAGGACAGGGGTACAATGAGCAGTTCTTC. Translated, it gives CASSLGQGYNEQFF.

The J gene is TRBJ1-1, the V gene TRBV9, with unresolved D. In germline, CDR1 is SGDLS, CDR2 YYNGEE. Trimming shortened V by 0 bases and J by 2 bases, and 5 bases separated the two germline ends. The length of the CDR3 is 13 residues. The DNA for the CDR3 is TGTGCCAGCAGCGTAGGTTCCAACACTGAAGCTTTCTTT. Translating gives CASSVGSNTEAFF.

This rearrangement joins TRBV7-8 to TRBJ2-3; 8 bases align to TRBD1. Germline CDR1 and CDR2: SGHVS and FQNEAQ. The CDR3 extends over 15 amino acids. Trimming at V came to 9 bases and at J to 2 bases, leaving 10 bases not matched to a gene. CDR3 nucleotide sequence: TGTGCCAGTACCGCCGGACAGGGAGACACAGATACGCAGTATTTT. This encodes CASTAGQGDTDTQYF.

The chain combines TRBV9 with TRBJ2-7; perhaps TRBD2 as D (6 bases). The V end was cut by 3 bases, the J end by 3 bases, with 13 bases between. The germline gives CDR1 SGDLS, CDR2 YYNGEE. CDR3 size: 14 residues. The CDR3 is CASSAGAEFYEQYF. The CDR3 DNA reads TGTGCCAGCAGCGCGGGAGCCGAATTCTACGAGCAGTACTTC.

Concerning this clone itself: Possible read error: a much larger clone is one base away. The rearrangement uses TRBV7-2 and TRBJ2-2; D is unresolved. Trimming shortened V by 1 base and J by 6 bases, and 3 bases separated the two germline ends. The CDR3 is 12 residues long. The germline V gene has CDR1 SGHTA and CDR2 FQGNSA. The CDR3, as DNA: TGTGCCAGCAGCTTAGGGGCCGGGGAGCTGTTTTTT. Translation: CASSLGAGELFF.

The chain carries TRBV27 and TRBJ2-2; 8 bases agree with TRBD2. CDR1 and CDR2 (germline): MNHEY, SMNVEV (reference sequence). V shed 4 bases, J shed 6 bases, and the junction held 10 bases outside the gene matches. There are 16 residues in the CDR3. The CDR3 DNA reads TGTGCCAGCAGTTATTCAGGGGCGGGGGGTCCCGGGGAGCTGTTTTTT. Its translation: CASSYSGAGGPGELFF.

The chain recombines TRBV5-1 with TRBJ1-2, with 7 bases aligning to TRBD1. The germline gives CDR1 SGHRS, CDR2 YFSETQ. The V segment lost 2 bases and the J segment 0 bases; nucleotides outside the gene matches: 4. The CDR3 spans 15 residues. CDR3 coding DNA: TGCGCCAGCAGCTTACGGACAGGAGCTAACTATGGCTACACCTTC. Its protein is CASSLRTGANYGYTF.

This clone was counted once. The CDR3 sequence is CASSHVGNSPLHF. The CDR3 nucleotides read TGTGCCAGCAGCCATGTCGGAAATTCACCCCTCCACTTT. The chain combines TRBV27 with TRBJ1-6; D not resolved. Germline loops: CDR1 MNHEY, CDR2 SMNVEV (reference sequence). Trimming left V 6 bases short and J 7 bases short, with 10 bases between. The CDR3 contains 13 residues.

J is TRBJ2-7 and V is TRBV21-1; TRBD1 reflects the table's D call only, with no check against the DNA. TRBV21-1 is designated a pseudogene. The CDR3 covers 13 residues. CDR3 amino acids: CASKQGRSYEQYF. The CDR3 bases are TGTGCCAGCAAACAGGGGAGATCCTACGAGCAGTACTTC.

The V gene is TRBV5-4, the J gene TRBJ2-2; D is unresolved. The CDR3 totals 12 residues. With 6 bases removed from V and 3 bases from J, the gap between germline ends came to 6 bases. Germline CDR1 and CDR2: SGHNT and YYREEE (reference sequence). The CDR3 DNA follows: TGTGCCAGCACCGAATACACCGGGGAGCTGTTTTTT. Residues: CASTEYTGELFF.

The chain links TRBV6-1 to TRBJ1-1, with TRBD1 identical over 8 bases. The V and J ends lost 8 bases and 5 bases, in that order; junction bases with no gene match: 4. Germline CDR1 and CDR2: MNHNS and SASEGT. The CDR3 consists of 12 residues. The CDR3 DNA is TGTGCCAGCGCCAGGGGGCAAACTGAAGCTTTCTTT. Translated: CASARGQTEAFF.

Notes on this clone: Other DNA sequences within the sample encode an identical CDR3. The V and J genes are TRBV6-5 and TRBJ2-7, with 11 positions matching TRBD1. Germline V gene sequence: CDR1 MNHEY, CDR2 SVGAGI. V trimming: 2 bases; J trimming: 4 bases; junction bases outside the gene matches: 1. The CDR3 consists of 14 residues. CDR3 nucleotides: TGTGCCAGCAGTTACGGACAGGGGGCGTACGAGCAGTACTTC. Encoded protein: CASSYGQGAYEQYF.

This clone was detected only a few times. The J gene is TRBJ2-2, the V gene TRBV6-5; unclear D gene. The germline CDR1 and CDR2 sequences are MNHEY and SVGAGI. V was shortened by 10 bases and J by 1 base, with 7 bases between the two germline ends. CDR3 length: 12 residues. CDR3 DNA sequence: TGTGCCACCCAATTGAACACCGGGGAGCTGTTTTTT. It codes for CATQLNTGELFF.

This chain links TRBV21-1 with TRBJ2-3; the listed D gene, TRBD2, was not tested against the DNA. TRBV21-1 is labeled a pseudogene. This CDR3 is built from 21 residues. CDR3 in DNA: TGTGCCAGCATCCACCCCGTGGGACTAGCGGGGGCCACGTCTAGCACAGATACGCAGTATTTT. This gives the protein CASIHPVGLAGATSSTDTQYF.

This clone occurred once. This chain connects TRBV19 to TRBJ1-2; maybe TRBD1 (5 bases). Germline V gives CDR1 LNHDA, CDR2 SQIVND (reference sequence). The CDR3 length is 12 residues. The ends were cut back, 5 bases at V and 8 bases at J, with 12 bases in the middle. This CDR3 reads CASSPGGDGYTF. The CDR3 bases are TGTGCCAGTAGTCCCGGGGGGGACGGCTACACCTTC.

This clone was detected once. The chain combines TRBV27 with TRBJ2-7; 11 nucleotides align to TRBD1. V lost 5 bases, J lost 4 bases, and 10 bases stayed unmatched. CDR1 is MNHEY, CDR2 SMNVEV, per germline (reference sequence). This CDR3 comprises 16 residues. The CDR3 loop reads CASSPLTGTGGYEQYF. CDR3 bases: TGTGCCAGCAGTCCCCTAACCGGGACAGGGGGATACGAGCAGTACTTC.

The table lists this clone with a count of one. The chain employs TRBV25-1 and TRBJ1-3; D is unclear. The CDR3 has 16 amino acids. Trimming stripped 3 bases from V and 2 bases from J, with 14 bases between. Germline CDR1 is MGHDK and CDR2 is SYGVNS. CDR3 in DNA: TGTGCCAGCAGTGAGGAGGTCCCACGACCTGGAAACACCATATATTTT. This codes for CASSEEVPRPGNTIYF.